Listed below are T cell receptor beta chains from one sample, sequenced in a study of cytomegalovirus exposure and HLA in healthy donors. Profiling relied on immunoSEQ multiplex PCR, and the TCRdb table lists in-frame clones only, not all of them. This table holds about 160,000 clones, 80% to 85% found once. The specimen sequenced was PBMCs. These receptors came from a man younger than 45 in good health and CMV-seronegative. Each CDR3 is given with its conserved first and last residue. Each record gives: CDR3 DNA, CDR3 protein, V gene, clone size, D gene, J gene. The D gene is left open where the match is weak. Rows give clone size only sometimes, using once, few, many, or a class for an expanded clone.

TGTGCCAGCAGCTTAGAAGCGGGAATCGGATCCTATAATTCACCCCTCCACTTT | CASSLEAGIGSYNSPLHF | TRBV11-2 | . | . | TRBJ1-6
TGTGCCTGTTACCGTGGGGCCGAAGCTTTCTTT | CACYRGAEAFF | TRBV19 | . | . | TRBJ1-1
TGTGCCAGCAGCATTCGGGAAAATTCACCCCTCCACTTT | CASSIRENSPLHF | TRBV11-3 | few | . | TRBJ1-6
TGTGCCAGCTCACCAAAAGTGGGACTAGCAACGGATACGCAGTATTTT | CASSPKVGLATDTQYF | TRBV18 | . | TRBD2 | TRBJ2-3
TGTGCCAGCTCAGGGAACTATGGCTACACCTTC | CASSGNYGYTF | TRBV5-8 | . | . | TRBJ1-2
TGTGCCAGCAGCTTAAGGACCAGCGGGGGGATGAACACCGGGGAGCTGTTTTTT | CASSLRTSGGMNTGELFF | TRBV7-9 | . | TRBD2 | TRBJ2-2
TGCGCCAGCAGCTCCGCAGGGTATGACACAGATACGCAGTATTTT | CASSSAGYDTDTQYF | TRBV5-1 | . | . | TRBJ2-3
TGTGCCAGTAGATTGACTAGCGGGGGAACAGATACGCAGTATTTT | CASRLTSGGTDTQYF | TRBV19 | . | TRBD2 | TRBJ2-3
TGTGCCAGCAGTGAGACGGCGTACTCCGGGACAGGGCCAGATACGCAGTATTTT | CASSETAYSGTGPDTQYF | TRBV6-1 | few | TRBD1 | TRBJ2-3
TGTGCCTGGAGTGTAGTTGGCTCCGGGGAGCTGTTTTTT | CAWSVVGSGELFF | TRBV30 | . | . | TRBJ2-2
TGCGCCAGCAGCTTGGCACAGGGGGCTTTCGGAAACACCATATATTTT | CASSLAQGAFGNTIYF | TRBV5-1 | . | TRBD1 | TRBJ1-3
TGCGCCAGCAGCCTCGGACAGTACACCGGGGAGCTGTTTTTT | CASSLGQYTGELFF | TRBV4-1 | . | . | TRBJ2-2
TGTGCCAGCAGCCTCTTGACCCAGGGCGCCTATGGCTACACCTTC | CASSLLTQGAYGYTF | TRBV7-6 | . | . | TRBJ1-2
TGTGCCTGGAAAACAGACAGCACAGATACGCAGTATTTT | CAWKTDSTDTQYF | TRBV30 | . | . | TRBJ2-3
TGTGCCAGCAGTAGATGGACAGGGTCCGCCGGGGAGCTGTTTTTT | CASSRWTGSAGELFF | TRBV6-5 | . | TRBD1 | TRBJ2-2
TGTGCCAGCAGTCCGACAGGGTATAGCAATCAGCCCCAGCATTTT | CASSPTGYSNQPQHF | TRBV6-1 | . | TRBD1 | TRBJ1-5
TGTGCCAGCGGAGCTAAGCTGGACTATGGCTACACCTTC | CASGAKLDYGYTF | TRBV27 | . | . | TRBJ1-2
TGCGCCAGCAGCCCACCCTACACAGATACGCAGTATTTT | CASSPPYTDTQYF | TRBV5-1 | . | . | TRBJ2-3
TGCGCCAGCAGCTTAACAGGGGACGAGCAGTACTTC | CASSLTGDEQYF | TRBV5-1 | . | TRBD1 | TRBJ2-7
TGTGCCAGTAGTCGCCCAGGGGGAATCGAGCAGTTCTTC | CASSRPGGIEQFF | TRBV19 | few | TRBD1 | TRBJ2-1
TGTGCCAGCAGCCACCCGGGTACATCGGGTGAGCAGTTCTTC | CASSHPGTSGEQFF | TRBV4-2 | . | . | TRBJ2-1
TGTGCCAGCAGCCGACTCACAGGGCTCACCGGGGAGCTGTTTTTT | CASSRLTGLTGELFF | TRBV7-9 | . | . | TRBJ2-2
TGTGCCAGTAGTATTAGCCCGGACTACAATTCACCCCTCCACTTT | CASSISPDYNSPLHF | TRBV19 | . | . | TRBJ1-6
TGTGCCAGCAGCTTGGACAGGGCGAACACTGAAGCTTTCTTT | CASSLDRANTEAFF | TRBV5-4 | . | . | TRBJ1-1
TGTGCCACCAGCAGAGAAAAACAGGTAAATCAGCCCCAGCATTTT | CATSREKQVNQPQHF | TRBV15 | once | . | TRBJ1-5
TGTGCCAGCAGTTCTCGGACAGGGACTGCGGTCGGAAACACCATATATTTT | CASSSRTGTAVGNTIYF | TRBV25-1 | . | TRBD1 | TRBJ1-3
TGTGCCAGCGTCGGGGGGCCGGGTGGTACAGATACGCAGTATTTT | CASVGGPGGTDTQYF | TRBV2 | . | . | TRBJ2-3
TGCGCCAGCGCCAAGGAGCTCCCTAATGAAAAACTGTTTTTT | CASAKELPNEKLFF | TRBV5-1 | . | . | TRBJ1-4